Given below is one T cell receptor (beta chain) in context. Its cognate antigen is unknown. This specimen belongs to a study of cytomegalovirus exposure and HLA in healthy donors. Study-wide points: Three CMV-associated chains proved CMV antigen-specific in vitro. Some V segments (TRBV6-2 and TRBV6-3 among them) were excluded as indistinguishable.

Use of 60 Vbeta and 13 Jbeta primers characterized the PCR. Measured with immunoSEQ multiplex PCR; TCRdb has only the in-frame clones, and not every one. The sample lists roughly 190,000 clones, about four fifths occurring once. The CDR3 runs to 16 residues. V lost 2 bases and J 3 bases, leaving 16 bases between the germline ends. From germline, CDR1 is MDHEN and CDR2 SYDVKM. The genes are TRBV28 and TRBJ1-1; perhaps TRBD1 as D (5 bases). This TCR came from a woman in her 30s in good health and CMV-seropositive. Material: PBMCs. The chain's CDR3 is CASSLHDLRRDTEAFF. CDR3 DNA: TGTGCCAGCAGTTTACACGACTTACGCAGGGACACTGAAGCTTTCTTT.